A selection of T cell receptor beta chains follows, all from one sample in a study of T cells after yellow fever vaccination. TCRdb recomputed calls from the 5' RACE reads with MiXCR, one row per CDR3 protein. The profile shows fewer than 450,000 distinct CDR3 sequences, roughly 7.5% of them singletons. Sequences were derived from PBMCs, sampled approximately 47 days after the first yellow fever vaccination. The source is a man in his late teens or twenties who received the YFV17D yellow fever vaccine. Each CDR3 is given with its conserved first and last residue. The D gene is left open where the match is weak. For some rows the clone size is stated as once, few or many, or as a class when expanded; others skip it.

d_gene	abundance	v_gene	j_gene	CDR3aa	CDR3nt
NA	few	TRBV19	TRBJ1-1	CASRIGKDTEAFF	TGTGCCAGTAGGATAGGGAAGGACACTGAAGCTTTCTTT
NA	NA	TRBV7-2	TRBJ1-3	CASSVGDTIYF	TGTGCCAGCAGCGTAGGGGACACCATATATTTT
TRBD1	NA	TRBV7-2	TRBJ2-3	CASSRQGSPTDTQYF	TGTGCCAGCAGTCGACAGGGCTCCCCCACAGATACGCAGTATTTT
NA	many	TRBV9	TRBJ2-2	CASSGTVHTGELFF	TGTGCCAGCAGCGGGACAGTACATACCGGGGAGCTGTTTTTT
NA	few	TRBV5-8	TRBJ1-4	CASSFGTNEKLFF	TGTGCCAGCAGCTTTGGAACTAATGAAAAACTGTTTTTT
NA	few	TRBV7-9	TRBJ1-2	CASSLQGRVAYGYTF	TGTGCCAGCAGCTTACAGGGGCGCGTGGCCTATGGCTACACCTTC
TRBD2	NA	TRBV6-2/TRBV6-3	TRBJ2-2	CASRSPGLAVNTGELFF	TGTGCCAGCAGGTCCCCGGGACTAGCGGTTAACACCGGGGAGCTGTTTTTT
NA	few	TRBV4-1	TRBJ1-5	CASSQDSGGYSNQPQHF	TGCGCCAGCAGCCAAGATTCCGGGGGTTACAGCAATCAGCCCCAGCATTTT
TRBD1	NA	TRBV29-1	TRBJ2-5	CSAAFTGGETQYF	TGCAGCGCAGCGTTCACAGGGGGAGAGACCCAGTACTTC
NA	NA	TRBV27	TRBJ1-5	CASSPLPGVQPQHF	TGTGCCAGCAGTCCCCTGCCAGGGGTTCAGCCCCAGCATTTT